One and the same sample provided the 17 T cell receptor beta chains below, sequenced in a study of T cell changes during pregnancy in multiple sclerosis. Method: immunoSEQ multiplex PCR; TCRdb's copy keeps in-frame clones and lacks some. The table records around 59,000 clones, approximately 91% of them present only once. Sequencing was performed on CD4+ T cells from peripheral blood mononuclear cells, taken in the first trimester of pregnancy. These receptors all stem from a female donor with multiple sclerosis, enrolled in a pregnancy study.

The chain recombines TRBV7-3 with TRBJ2-3; 9 bases are a match to TRBD1. The CDR3 sequence is 17 residues long. Germline V gene lookup returns CDR1 SGHTA and CDR2 FQGTGA. V gave up 5 bases and J gave up 3 bases; unmatched junction bases: 12. CDR3 DNA: TGTGCCAGCAGCCCCCGAGGACAGGGGATAGGTACAGATACGCAGTATTTT. It encodes CASSPRGQGIGTDTQYF.

The gene calls are TRBV6-5 and TRBJ2-1; D perhaps matches TRBD2 (6 bases). Germline CDR1 is MNHEY and CDR2 is SVGAGI. The CDR3 length is 15 residues. V lost 2 bases, J lost 9 bases, and 17 bases lay in between. The CDR3 region has the DNA TGTGCCAGCAGTTACCTCTCTACTAGCAAGGCTGAGCAGTTCTTC. Its translation: CASSYLSTSKAEQFF.

V gene TRBV4-2 combines with J gene TRBJ2-1, with D perhaps matching TRBD2 (6 bases). The CDR3 has 15 amino acids. The germline V and J ends were trimmed by 1 base and 1 base, with 8 bases remaining between them. The germline gives CDR1 LGHNA, CDR2 YNFKEQ. The CDR3 loop reads CASSQAGESYNEQFF. The CDR3 DNA reads TGTGCCAGCAGCCAAGCGGGGGAGTCCTACAATGAGCAGTTCTTC.

V gene TRBV15 combines with J gene TRBJ1-3; no definite D call. Trimming stripped 5 bases from V and 3 bases from J, with 14 bases between. This CDR3 spans 15 amino acids. Germline CDR1 and CDR2: LNHNV and YYDKDF (reference sequence). CDR3 sequence reads: CATSPKVQLGNTIYF. The CDR3 DNA reads TGTGCCACCAGCCCGAAGGTACAGCTTGGAAACACCATATATTTT.

This sequence joins TRBV18 and TRBJ1-5, with D possibly TRBD1 on 5 matching bases. This CDR3 contains 16 residues. The germline gives CDR1 KGHSH, CDR2 LQKENI. The V and J ends lost 3 bases and 7 bases respectively, with 19 bases between them. For the CDR3, the DNA is TGTGCCAGCTCACCTCCCACCGGCCAGGGCGGACAGCCCCAGCATTTT. The encoded protein is CASSPPTGQGGQPQHF.

The chain couples TRBV19 to TRBJ2-7; 9 nucleotides line up with TRBD2. J was trimmed by 3 bases and V by 3 bases; bases with no gene match: 6. The CDR3 sequence is 15 residues long. CDR1 is LNHDA and CDR2 is SQIVND in the germline V gene (reference sequence). The CDR3 DNA is TGTGCCAGTAGTATCGGGGCTAGCGGGGACTACGAGCAGTACTTC. Its protein product is CASSIGASGDYEQYF. Together with reference TRBV19 and TRBJ2-7, the CDR3 gives the full variable domain: DGGITQSPKYLFRKEGQNVTLSCEQNLNHDAMYWYRQDPGQGLRLIYYSQIVNDFQKGDIAEGYSVSREKKESFPLTVTSAQKNPTAFYLCASSIGASGDYEQYFGPGTRLTVT.

The chain combines TRBV6-5 with TRBJ1-1, with 9 bases lining up with TRBD1. The length of the CDR3 is 15 residues. V gave up 5 bases and J gave up 5 bases; unmatched junction bases: 9. The V gene's germline CDR1 is MNHEY and CDR2 SVGAGI. CDR3 nucleotides: TGTGCCAGCAGTAAAACAGGGGGCTTGAGAACTGAAGCTTTCTTT. Protein sequence: CASSKTGGLRTEAFF.

This chain links TRBV29-1 with TRBJ2-2; 9 positions agree with TRBD1. CDR3 length: 15 amino acids. V lost 4 bases to trimming and J lost 1 base; unmatched junction nucleotides: 4. Looked up from germline, CDR1 is SQVTM and CDR2 is ANQGSEA. CDR3 sequence (DNA): TGCAGCGTTGGGCCGGGACAGGGGAACACCGGGGAGCTGTTTTTT. Translation gives CSVGPGQGNTGELFF.

The rearrangement links TRBV14 to TRBJ2-3; 7 bases agree with TRBD1. CDR1 SGHDN and CDR2 FVKESK come from the germline V gene. CDR3 size: 15 residues. The junction had 10 bases not matched to a gene; V was cut back by 8 bases and J by 2 bases. This chain's CDR3 is CASGGGQAYTDTQYF. CDR3 nucleotides: TGTGCCAGCGGGGGCGGACAGGCGTACACAGATACGCAGTATTTT.

The chain joins TRBV5-1 to TRBJ1-1; D remains unclear. The V end lost 0 bases, the J end lost 1 base, and 7 bases lay between the germline ends. Germline V lookup: CDR1 SGHRS, CDR2 YFSETQ. This CDR3 is built from 14 residues. The CDR3 DNA is TGCGCCAGCAGCTTGGTTCGGGGGAACACTGAAGCTTTCTTT. Its protein product is CASSLVRGNTEAFF. Supplemented by reference TRBV5-1 and TRBJ1-1, the full variable domain reads KAGVTQTPRYLIKTRGQQVTLSCSPISGHRSVSWYQQTPGQGLQFLFEYFSETQRNKGNFPGRFSGRQFSNSRSEMNVSTLELGDSALYLCASSLVRGNTEAFFGQGTRLTVV.

The chain employs TRBV9 and TRBJ2-1, with D perhaps TRBD2 (5 bases). Germline lookup yields CDR1 SGDLS and CDR2 YYNGEE. V dropped 0 bases and J dropped 13 bases, with 11 bases sitting between them. The CDR3 spans 12 residues. The CDR3 spells CASSVARGTQFF. The DNA of the CDR3 is TGTGCCAGCAGCGTAGCTCGGGGAACCCAGTTCTTC.

V is TRBV6-1 and J is TRBJ1-4, with D maybe TRBD1 (6 bases). CDR1 MNHNS and CDR2 SASEGT come from the germline V gene. The CDR3 covers 14 residues. Trimming took 7 bases from V and 7 from J, leaving 16 bases between them. The CDR3 sequence is CASNRQDGGEKLFF. CDR3 DNA sequence: TGTGCCAGCAATAGACAGGACGGAGGTGAAAAACTGTTTTTT.

The chain carries TRBV7-2 and TRBJ1-1; a weak D match, TRBD1 (6 bases). Germline V gene data show CDR1 as SGHTA and CDR2 as FQGNSA. The V end was cut by 8 bases, the J end by 10 bases, with 20 bases between. The CDR3 runs 13 residues. The CDR3 protein is CASGAGGLRRAFF. Written as DNA, the CDR3 is TGTGCCAGCGGCGCCGGGGGGCTAAGGCGAGCTTTCTTT. Together with reference TRBV7-2 and TRBJ1-1, the CDR3 gives the full variable domain: GAGVSQSPSNKVTEKGKDVELRCDPISGHTALYWYRQSLGQGLEFLIYFQGNSAPDKSGLPSDRFSAERTGGSVSTLTIQRTQQEDSAVYLCASGAGGLRRAFFGQGTRLTVV.

This clone was recorded once. The chain recombines TRBV12-5 with TRBJ2-3; 10 bases fit TRBD1. J was trimmed by 5 bases and V by 1 base; bases with no gene match: 6. CDR1 is LGHNT, CDR2 FRNRAP, per germline. The CDR3 totals 16 residues. The CDR3 DNA reads as TGTGCTAGTGGTTTGGGCGACAGGGGGCGAGGAGATACGCAGTATTTT. Protein: CASGLGDRGRGDTQYF. The whole variable domain, filled in from reference TRBV12-5 and TRBJ2-3, reads DARVTQTPRHKVTEMGQEVTMRCQPILGHNTVFWYRQTMMQGLELLAYFRNRAPLDDSGMPKDRFSAEMPDATLATLKIQPSEPRDSAVYFCASGLGDRGRGDTQYFGPGTRLTVL.

J is TRBJ1-1 and V is TRBV11-2; 8 bases map to TRBD1. V lost 2 bases and J lost 3; bases outside the gene matches: 11. Germline CDR1 reads SGHAT; CDR2 reads FQNNGV. The CDR3 consists of 17 residues. The CDR3 DNA sequence: TGTGCCAGCAGCTTAACCCCCGGACAGGGAGGGGACACTGAAGCTTTCTTT. This codes for CASSLTPGQGGDTEAFF.

This clone was recorded once. The chain recombines TRBV21-1 with TRBJ2-5; the DNA was not compared with TRBD2, the D call given in the table. TRBV21-1 is designated a pseudogene. The CDR3 is made up of 18 amino acids. CDR3 region: CASSKAKERTRREETQYF. CDR3 nucleotides: TGTGCCAGCAGCAAAGCGAAAGAACGGACTAGAAGGGAGGAGACCCAGTACTTC.

This chain joins TRBV11-2 and TRBJ2-2; 9 bases match TRBD2. Germline V gene lookup returns CDR1 SGHAT and CDR2 FQNNGV. This CDR3 has 17 amino acids. The ends lost 5 bases at V and 7 bases at J; junction bases unmatched: 14. The CDR3 nucleotides read TGTGCCAGCAGCCCCCGCCTGAGCGGGGGGTCTGACGGGGAGCTGTTTTTT. This encodes CASSPRLSGGSDGELFF.